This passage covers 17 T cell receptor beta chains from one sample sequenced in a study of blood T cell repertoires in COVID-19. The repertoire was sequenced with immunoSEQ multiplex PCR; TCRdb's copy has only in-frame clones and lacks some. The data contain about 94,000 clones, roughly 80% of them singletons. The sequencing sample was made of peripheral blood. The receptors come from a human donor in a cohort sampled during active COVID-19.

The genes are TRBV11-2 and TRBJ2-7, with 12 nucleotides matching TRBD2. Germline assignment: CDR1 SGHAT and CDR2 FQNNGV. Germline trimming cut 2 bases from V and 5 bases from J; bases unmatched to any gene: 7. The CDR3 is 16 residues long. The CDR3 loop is CASSLKLAGGSHEQYF. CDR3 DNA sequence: TGTGCCAGCAGCTTAAAACTAGCGGGAGGAAGCCACGAGCAGTACTTC.

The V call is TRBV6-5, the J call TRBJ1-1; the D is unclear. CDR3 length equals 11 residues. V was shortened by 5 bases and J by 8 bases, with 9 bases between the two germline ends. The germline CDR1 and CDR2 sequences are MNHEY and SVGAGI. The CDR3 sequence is CASSIGREAFF. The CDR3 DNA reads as TGTGCCAGCAGTATAGGGAGGGAAGCTTTCTTT.

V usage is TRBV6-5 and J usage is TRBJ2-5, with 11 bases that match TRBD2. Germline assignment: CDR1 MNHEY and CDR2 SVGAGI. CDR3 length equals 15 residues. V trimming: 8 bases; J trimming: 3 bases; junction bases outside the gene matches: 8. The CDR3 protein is CASHPGLAVEETQYF. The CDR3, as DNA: TGTGCCAGCCATCCGGGACTAGCGGTGGAAGAGACCCAGTACTTC.

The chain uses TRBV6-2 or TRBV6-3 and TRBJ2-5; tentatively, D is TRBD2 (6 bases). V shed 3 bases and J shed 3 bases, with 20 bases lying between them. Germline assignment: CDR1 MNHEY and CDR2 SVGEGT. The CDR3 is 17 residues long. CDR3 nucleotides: TGTGCCAGCAGTTATTGGGTTCCTGGCGGGAAAGAAGAGACCCAGTACTTC. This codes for CASSYWVPGGKEETQYF.

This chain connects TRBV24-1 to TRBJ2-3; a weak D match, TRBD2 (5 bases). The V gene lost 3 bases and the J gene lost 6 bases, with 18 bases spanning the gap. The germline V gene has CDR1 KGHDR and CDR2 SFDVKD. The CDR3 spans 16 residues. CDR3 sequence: CATSDLTRAGKDTQYF. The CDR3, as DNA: TGTGCCACCAGTGATCTAACTAGAGCTGGGAAGGATACGCAGTATTTT.

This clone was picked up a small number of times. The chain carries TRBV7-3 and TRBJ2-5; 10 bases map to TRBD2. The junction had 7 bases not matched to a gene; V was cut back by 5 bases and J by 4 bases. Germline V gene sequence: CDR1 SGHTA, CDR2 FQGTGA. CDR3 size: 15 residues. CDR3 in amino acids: CASSRISGRLETQYF. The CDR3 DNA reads TGTGCCAGCAGCCGAATTAGCGGGAGGTTAGAGACCCAGTACTTC.

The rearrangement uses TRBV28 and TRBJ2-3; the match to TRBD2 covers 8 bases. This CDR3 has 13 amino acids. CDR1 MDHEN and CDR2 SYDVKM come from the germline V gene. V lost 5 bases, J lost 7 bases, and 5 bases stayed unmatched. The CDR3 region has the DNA TGTGCCAGCAGTACCCGACTAGCGTATACGCAGTATTTT. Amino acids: CASSTRLAYTQYF.

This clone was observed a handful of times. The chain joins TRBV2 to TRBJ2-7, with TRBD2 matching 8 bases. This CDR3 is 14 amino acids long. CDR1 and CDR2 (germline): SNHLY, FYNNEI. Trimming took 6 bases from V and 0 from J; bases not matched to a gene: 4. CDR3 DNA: TGTGCCAGCAGAGAGCTAGCGGGCTCCTACGAGCAGTACTTC. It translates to CASRELAGSYEQYF.

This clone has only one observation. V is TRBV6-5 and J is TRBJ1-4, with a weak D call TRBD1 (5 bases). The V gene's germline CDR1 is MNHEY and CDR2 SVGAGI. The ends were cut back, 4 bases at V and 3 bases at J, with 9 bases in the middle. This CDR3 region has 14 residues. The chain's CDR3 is CASSLQAPNEKLFF. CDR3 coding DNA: TGTGCCAGCAGTTTACAGGCGCCTAATGAAAAACTGTTTTTT.

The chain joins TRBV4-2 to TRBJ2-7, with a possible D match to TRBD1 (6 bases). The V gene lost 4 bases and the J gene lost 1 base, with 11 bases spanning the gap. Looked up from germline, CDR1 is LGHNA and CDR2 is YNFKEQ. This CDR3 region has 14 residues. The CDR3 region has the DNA TGTGCCAGCAGCCCTGACAGGCGGTCCTACGAGCAGTACTTC. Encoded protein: CASSPDRRSYEQYF.

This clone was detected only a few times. The DNA for the CDR3 is TGCGCCAGCAGCCGCGAATTAGGGAGAGGGGAGACCCAGTACTTC. Translating gives CASSRELGRGETQYF. The V and J genes are TRBV5-1 and TRBJ2-5; the D gene is possibly TRBD2 (5 bases). Germline assignment: CDR1 SGHRS and CDR2 YFSETQ. The CDR3 runs 15 residues. V shed 4 bases and J shed 5 bases, with 18 bases lying between them.

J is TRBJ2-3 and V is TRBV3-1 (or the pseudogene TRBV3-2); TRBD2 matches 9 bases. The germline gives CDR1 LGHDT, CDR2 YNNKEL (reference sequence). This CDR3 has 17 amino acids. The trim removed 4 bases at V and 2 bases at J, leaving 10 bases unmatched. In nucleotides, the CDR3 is TGTGCCAGCAGCCGGCGGATAGCGGGAGCCAACACAGATACGCAGTATTTT. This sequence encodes CASSRRIAGANTDTQYF.

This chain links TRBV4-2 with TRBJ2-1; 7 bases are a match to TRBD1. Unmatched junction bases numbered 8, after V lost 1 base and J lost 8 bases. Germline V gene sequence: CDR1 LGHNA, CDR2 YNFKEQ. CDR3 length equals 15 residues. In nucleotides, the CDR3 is TGTGCCAGCAGCCAAGGACAGGGTAGTCGTGATGAGCAGTTCTTC. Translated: CASSQGQGSRDEQFF.

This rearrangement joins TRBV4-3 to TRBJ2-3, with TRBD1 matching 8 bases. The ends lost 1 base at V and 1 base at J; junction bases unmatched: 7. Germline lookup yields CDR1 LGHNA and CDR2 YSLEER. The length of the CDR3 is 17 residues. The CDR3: CASSQAATGVGTDTQYF. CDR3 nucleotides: TGCGCCAGCAGCCAAGCGGCGACAGGGGTTGGCACAGATACGCAGTATTTT.

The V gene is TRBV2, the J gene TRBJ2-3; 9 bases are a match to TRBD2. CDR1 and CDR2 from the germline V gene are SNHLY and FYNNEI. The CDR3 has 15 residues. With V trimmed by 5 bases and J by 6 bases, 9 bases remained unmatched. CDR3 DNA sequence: TGTGCCAGCAGTCGAAGAGCGGGAGGACCCGATACGCAGTATTTT. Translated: CASSRRAGGPDTQYF.

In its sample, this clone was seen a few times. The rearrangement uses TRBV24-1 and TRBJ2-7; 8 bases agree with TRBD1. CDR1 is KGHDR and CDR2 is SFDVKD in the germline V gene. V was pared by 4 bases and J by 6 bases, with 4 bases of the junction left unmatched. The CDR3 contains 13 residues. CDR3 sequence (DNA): TGTGCCACCAGTGACCGCGGGACAGGCGAGCAGTACTTC. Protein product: CATSDRGTGEQYF.

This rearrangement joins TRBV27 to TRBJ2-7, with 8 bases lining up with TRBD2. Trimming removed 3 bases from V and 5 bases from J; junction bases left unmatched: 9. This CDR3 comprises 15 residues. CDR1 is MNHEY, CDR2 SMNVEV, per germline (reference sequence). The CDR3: CASSFREGVTDEQYF. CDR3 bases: TGTGCCAGCAGTTTCCGGGAGGGCGTAACTGACGAGCAGTACTTC.